The source of this T cell receptor beta chain is a study of human T cells and chemical hapten exposure. There are 12 residues in the CDR3. Germline lookup yields CDR1 SQVTM and CDR2 ANQGSEA. V lost 7 bases to trimming and J lost 1 base, with 10 bases between them. Using its own MiXCR run on the RACE reads, TCRdb lists one record per CDR3 protein. The table records roughly 180,000 distinct CDR3 sequences, roughly 15% of them present only once. Indicated time point: patch test 1, 2 weeks after DPC sensitization. Regarding treatment: therapeutic diphenylcyclopropenone sensitization with weekly scalp DPC.

The TCR sequence derives from a woman under 40 with alopecia areata. Some clones in this sample may be carry-over from other donors' samples. V and J are TRBV29-1 and TRBJ1-1; D uncertain. The sample consisted of whole blood, taken in connection with sensitization to the hapten diphenylcyclopropenone (DPC). CDR3 region: CSANRANTEAFF. CDR3 nucleotides: TGCAGCGCGAACAGAGCGAACACTGAAGCTTTCTTT.